These 29 T cell receptor beta chains share one sample of origin, sequenced in a study of CD8+ T cells in alopecia areata (dated by TCRdb to 2017 to 2018). Library creation used the immunoSEQ multiplex PCR assay. RNA was extracted from all samples and reverse transcribed into cDNA, which served as template for TCR sequencing. The table was pulled from immuneACCESS by TCRdb, which kept in-frame rearrangements only. Such tables lose some clones; where checked, under half of the loss comes from unresolved V genes, and the rest has no known cause. The sample contains over 90,000 clones, 85% to 90% of them found a single time. The ten largest clonotypes hold roughly 11% of the sample. In light of the paper, this sample's treatment or condition label describes: oral pan-JAK inhibitor, 5-10 mg twice daily. This sample comprised CD8+ T cells sorted from blood, obtained at approximately week 30, from a patient treated with tofacitinib. All receptors come from a human donor with alopecia areata.

J is TRBJ2-2 and V is TRBV4-1; the match to TRBD1 covers 9 bases. Trimming took 3 bases from V and 7 from J; bases not matched to a gene: 12. CDR3 size: 17 residues. Germline CDR1 MGHRA, CDR2 YSYEKL. Here the CDR3 reads CASSQDPGQGSYGELFF. CDR3 nucleotides: TGCGCCAGCAGCCAGGATCCGGGACAGGGTAGTTACGGGGAGCTGTTTTTT.

This chain joins TRBV30 and TRBJ2-7, with 9 nucleotides matching TRBD1. Germline V gives CDR1 GTSNPN, CDR2 SVGIG (reference sequence). V gave up 3 bases and J gave up 2 bases; unmatched junction bases: 8. The CDR3 contains 15 residues. CDR3 sequence (DNA): TGTGCCTGGAGCGACCGGGGACAGGGTGCCTACGAGCAGTACTTC. It is translated as CAWSDRGQGAYEQYF.

This rearrangement joins TRBV27 to TRBJ1-2; no firm D call. V was shortened by 1 base and J by 1 base, with 7 bases between the two germline ends. Looked up from germline, CDR1 is MNHEY and CDR2 is SMNVEV (reference sequence). The CDR3 extends over 14 amino acids. The CDR3 DNA reads as TGTGCCAGCAGTTTATTCCCCCTTAACTATGGCTACACCTTC. Translating it yields CASSLFPLNYGYTF.

The chain couples TRBV9 to TRBJ2-1; 10 bases agree with TRBD2. This CDR3 comprises 15 residues. Germline CDR1 is SGDLS and CDR2 is YYNGEE. J gave up 6 bases and V 4 bases, and 7 bases lay outside the gene matches. The CDR3 reads CASSPSGSIINEQFF. CDR3 DNA: TGTGCCAGCAGCCCTAGCGGGAGTATCATCAATGAGCAGTTCTTC.

The chain joins TRBV6-5 to TRBJ2-7; unclear D gene. This CDR3 is built from 14 residues. Germline CDR1 reads MNHEY; CDR2 reads SVGAGI. V shed 2 bases and J shed 5 bases, with 13 bases lying between them. CDR3 in amino acids: CASSYDGLGNEQYF. The CDR3 nucleotides are TGTGCCAGCAGTTACGACGGTCTGGGAAACGAGCAGTACTTC.

The chain uses TRBV9 and TRBJ1-1; D might be TRBD1 (5 bases). Trimming took off 0 bases at V and 5 bases at J, with 14 bases between the two ends. CDR1 and CDR2 from the germline V gene are SGDLS and YYNGEE. The CDR3 sequence is 15 residues long. The CDR3 nucleotides read TGTGCCAGCAGCGTAGATATAGCATCAGGGACTGAAGCTTTCTTT. Its translation is CASSVDIASGTEAFF.

V and J are TRBV7-9 and TRBJ2-7; 7 positions agree with TRBD1. CDR1 is SEHNR and CDR2 is FQNEAQ in the germline V gene (reference sequence). This CDR3 region has 15 residues. Trimming at V came to 2 bases and at J to 6 bases, leaving 10 bases not matched to a gene. CDR3 nucleotides: TGTGCCAGCAGCTTATCCCGACAGGGTTCAATCGAGCAGTACTTC. It codes for CASSLSRQGSIEQYF.

V is TRBV6-5 and J is TRBJ2-2, with D perhaps TRBD2 (6 bases). The CDR3 contains 15 residues. Germline V CDR1 and CDR2: MNHEY, SVGAGI. V was trimmed by 2 bases and J by 2 bases, leaving 9 bases between them. CDR3 DNA sequence: TGTGCCAGCAGTTACATCGGGGGAAACACCGGGGAGCTGTTTTTT. This gives the protein CASSYIGGNTGELFF.

This chain connects TRBV7-2 to TRBJ2-2, with D hard to call. Germline V gives CDR1 SGHTA, CDR2 FQGNSA. The CDR3 has 15 amino acids. Trimming removed 1 base from V and 4 bases from J, with 10 bases in between. CDR3 sequence (DNA): TGTGCCAGCAGCTTAGAGGCCCTCGGCACCGGGGAGCTGTTTTTT. Amino acid sequence: CASSLEALGTGELFF.

V usage is TRBV7-9 and J usage is TRBJ2-1; TRBD2 agrees at 7 bases. This CDR3 is built from 16 residues. The germline V gene encodes CDR1 SEHNR and CDR2 FQNEAQ (reference sequence). The V and J ends lost 5 bases and 8 bases, in that order; junction bases with no gene match: 15. The CDR3 DNA reads as TGTGCCAGCAGCGCCACTCCGGGCGCGGGGGACGATGAGCAGTTCTTC. It translates to CASSATPGAGDDEQFF.

The genes are TRBV6-6 and TRBJ2-1, with D perhaps matching TRBD1 or TRBD2 (5 bases each). This CDR3 has 14 residues. The V gene's germline CDR1 is MNHNY and CDR2 SVGAGI (reference sequence). V lost 6 bases and J lost 7, with 16 bases in between. The DNA of the CDR3 is TGTGCCAGCAGCCGGGACCCCCTTGGGAATGAGCAGTTCTTC. Translation gives CASSRDPLGNEQFF.

The rearrangement joins TRBV4-1 to TRBJ2-1; tentative D call: TRBD2 (5 bases). V was clipped by 4 bases and J by 4 bases, with 20 bases between them. CDR1 MGHRA and CDR2 YSYEKL come from the germline V gene. The CDR3 has 17 amino acids. CDR3 sequence reads: CASSLYPPSSLYNEQFF. The CDR3, as DNA: TGCGCCAGCAGCCTCTATCCCCCTAGCAGTCTTTACAATGAGCAGTTCTTC.

V and J are TRBV27 and TRBJ1-5; 7 positions agree with TRBD1. V shed 6 bases and J 3 bases; nucleotides not matched to a gene: 5. CDR1 and CDR2 (germline): MNHEY, SMNVEV (reference sequence). The CDR3 runs 14 residues. Written as DNA, the CDR3 is TGTGCCAGCAGGTTGACAGGGATCAATCAGCCCCAGCATTTT. Its translation is CASRLTGINQPQHF.

The J gene is TRBJ2-7, the V gene TRBV15, with D tentatively TRBD1 (6 bases). CDR3 size: 16 residues. V was cut by 0 bases and J by 0 bases, with 12 bases left in between. Germline V lookup: CDR1 LNHNV, CDR2 YYDKDF (reference sequence). CDR3 sequence (DNA): TGTGCCACCAGCAGAGATCCTGAGGGGGACTCCTACGAGCAGTACTTC. Protein sequence: CATSRDPEGDSYEQYF.

J is TRBJ2-7 and V is TRBV2; D is ambiguous. Per the germline V gene, CDR1 is SNHLY and CDR2 is FYNNEI. The CDR3 length is 12 residues. Trimming removed 2 bases at V and 3 bases at J, with 5 bases between. The CDR3 DNA is TGTGCCAGCAGTGAACATAACTACGAGCAGTACTTC. Its protein is CASSEHNYEQYF.

This clone was seen once. This rearrangement joins TRBV5-1 to TRBJ2-3; D is perhaps TRBD1 or TRBD2 (5 bases each). Germline CDR1 and CDR2: SGHRS and YFSETQ. Trimming took 1 base from V and 2 from J, leaving 17 bases between them. This CDR3 is built from 17 residues. CDR3 residues: CASSLLGTESSTDTQYF. The CDR3 DNA reads TGCGCCAGCAGCTTGTTAGGGACGGAATCTTCCACAGATACGCAGTATTTT.

The chain has TRBV7-8 and TRBJ2-5, with D hard to call. Between the trimmed V and J ends, which lost 6 bases and 0 bases, there was a span of 11 bases. The CDR3 length is 14 residues. Germline loops: CDR1 SGHVS, CDR2 FQNEAQ. Here the CDR3 reads CASSSRPYQETQYF. Written as DNA, the CDR3 is TGTGCCAGCAGTTCCCGACCGTACCAAGAGACCCAGTACTTC. The complete variable domain, with remaining parts taken from reference TRBV7-8 and TRBJ2-5, reads GAGVSQSPRYKVAKRGQDVALRCDPISGHVSLFWYQQALGQGPEFLTYFQNEAQLDKSGLPSDRFFAERPEGSVSTLKIQRTQQEDSAVYLCASSSRPYQETQYFGPGTRLLVL.

The chain recombines TRBV4-1 with TRBJ2-1; 10 bases fit TRBD2. CDR1 and CDR2 from the germline V gene are MGHRA and YSYEKL. With 1 base clipped from V and 7 bases from J, the junction kept 1 base outside the gene matches. CDR3 size: 14 residues. The DNA for the CDR3 is TGCGCCAGCAGCCAAGTACTAGCGGGGAATGAGCAGTTCTTC. Translated, it gives CASSQVLAGNEQFF.

V is TRBV11-2 and J is TRBJ1-1; unclear D gene. In germline, CDR1 is SGHAT, CDR2 FQNNGV. V gave up 1 base and J gave up 8 bases, with 5 bases separating them. The CDR3 contains 11 residues. CDR3 bases: TGTGCCAGCAGCTTAGCCCAGGAAGCTTTCTTT. Protein product: CASSLAQEAFF. Full variable domain (missing parts from reference TRBV11-2 and TRBJ1-1): EAGVAQSPRYKIIEKRQSVAFWCNPISGHATLYWYQQILGQGPKLLIQFQNNGVVDDSQLPKDRFSAERLKGVDSTLKIQPAKLEDSAVYLCASSLAQEAFFGQGTRLTVV.

The V and J genes are TRBV4-1 and TRBJ2-1; 9 positions match TRBD2. The J segment lost 9 bases and the V segment lost 4 bases, leaving 13 bases of the junction unmatched. CDR3 length equals 16 residues. CDR1 and CDR2 from the germline V gene are MGHRA and YSYEKL. CDR3 DNA sequence: TGCGCCAGCAGCCCAGCGGGAGGATCGGAGCTTAGTGAGCAGTTCTTC. It codes for CASSPAGGSELSEQFF.

The rearrangement links TRBV7-9 to TRBJ2-1; TRBD2 aligns across 7 bases. This CDR3 region has 18 residues. V shed 1 base and J 0 bases; nucleotides not matched to a gene: 9. Germline V lookup: CDR1 SEHNR, CDR2 FQNEAQ (reference sequence). CDR3 sequence (DNA): TGTGCCAGCAGCTTAGTTCCTAGCGGATCACTCTCCTACAATGAGCAGTTCTTC. This encodes CASSLVPSGSLSYNEQFF.

This clone was found a few times. The V call is TRBV4-1, the J call TRBJ1-3; 8 nucleotides match TRBD1. V shed 0 bases, J shed 0 bases, and the junction held 7 bases outside the gene matches. The CDR3 runs 18 residues. Germline CDR1 MGHRA, CDR2 YSYEKL. The CDR3 sequence is CASSQDRTGGSSGNTIYF. The CDR3 DNA reads TGCGCCAGCAGCCAAGATCGCACAGGGGGTAGCTCTGGAAACACCATATATTTT.

This chain links TRBV10-2 with TRBJ2-7; TRBD2 matches 11 bases. The CDR3 length is 18 residues. The V and J ends lost 3 bases and 2 bases, in that order; junction bases with no gene match: 12. The V gene's germline CDR1 is WSHSY and CDR2 SAAADI. Written as DNA, the CDR3 is TGCGCCAGCAGTGATGTTCCCGAGACTAGCGGGACTGCCTACGAGCAGTACTTC. This codes for CASSDVPETSGTAYEQYF.

The genes are TRBV5-5 and TRBJ2-1; 7 nucleotides align to TRBD2. The CDR3 sequence is 15 residues long. The germline V gene encodes CDR1 SGHKS and CDR2 YYEKEE (reference sequence). The V segment lost 9 bases and the J segment 0 bases; nucleotides outside the gene matches: 9. The CDR3 DNA follows: TGTGCCACCCACGCACGGGGGGTCTCCTACAATGAGCAGTTCTTC. Amino acid sequence: CATHARGVSYNEQFF.

About this clone: At one boundary the junction diverges from the germline segment, which might be a read error. This chain links TRBV4-1 with TRBJ2-1; D is unclear. There are 12 residues in the CDR3. The germline V gene encodes CDR1 MGHRA and CDR2 YSYEKL. The CDR3 sequence is CASSQDLTEQFF. CDR3 sequence (DNA): TGTGCCAGCAGCCAAGATCTTACGGAGCAGTTCTTC.

The chain links TRBV4-1 to TRBJ1-4; no definite D call. The V gene lost 3 bases and the J gene lost 4 bases, with 12 bases spanning the gap. The germline CDR1 and CDR2 sequences are MGHRA and YSYEKL. This CDR3 comprises 15 residues. Written as DNA, the CDR3 is TGCGCCAGCAGCCAGAGGGCGCAGTTTAATGAAAAACTGTTTTTT. The encoded protein is CASSQRAQFNEKLFF.

V usage is TRBV4-1 and J usage is TRBJ1-5; the match to TRBD1 covers 7 bases. With V trimmed by 4 bases and J by 3 bases, 6 bases remained unmatched. CDR1 is MGHRA and CDR2 is YSYEKL in the germline V gene. This CDR3 is 15 amino acids long. The CDR3 region is CASSRDREYNQPQHF. DNA of the CDR3: TGCGCCAGCAGCCGAGACAGGGAATACAATCAGCCCCAGCATTTT.

In regard to this clone: The sample contains more than one DNA sequence encoding this CDR3. The chain is built from TRBV9 and TRBJ2-2, with no clear D. This CDR3 comprises 13 residues. Trimming stripped 0 bases from V and 5 bases from J, with 5 bases between. In germline, CDR1 is SGDLS, CDR2 YYNGEE. CDR3 bases: TGTGCCAGCAGCGTAGGGGGTACCGGGGAGCTGTTTTTT. Encoded protein: CASSVGGTGELFF.

This clone was seen a single time. The V call is TRBV27, the J call TRBJ2-1, with TRBD2 matching over 12 bases. Trimming cost V 4 bases and J 7 bases; bases outside gene matches: 8. The CDR3 consists of 16 residues. CDR1 is MNHEY, CDR2 SMNVEV, per germline (reference sequence). Written as DNA, the CDR3 is TGTGCCAGCAGTTCCGCGACTAGCGGGGGTGGTAATGAGCAGTTCTTC. Translating it yields CASSSATSGGGNEQFF.